Listed below are T cell receptor beta chains from one sample, sequenced in a study of T-cell reconstitution after alpha-beta-depleted transplantation in children. TCRdb ran MiXCR on the PCR reads and lists one entry per CDR3 protein. The table shows 240,000 or so distinct CDR3 sequences, with 6.5% to 9% occurring only once. This sample comprised PBMCs, mostly from graft donor cells, obtained 180 days after TCRalphabeta/CD19-depleted stem cell transplant. Every receptor here comes from a male patient younger than 18 who had a stem cell transplant for acute lymphoblastic leukemia, so the T cells may come from the graft donor. Both conserved end residues are part of each CDR3. The D gene is left open where the match is weak. Not every row has a clone size; where given, it reads once, few, many or a size class.

NA,TRBJ2-2,TRBV18,many,TGTGCCAGCTCACCACAGGTCGGGGAGCTGTTTTTT,CASSPQVGELFF
TRBD1,TRBJ2-7,TRBV5-1,many,TGCGCCAGCAGACAGCCGGGACAGAGCTCCTACGAGCAGTACTTC,CASRQPGQSSYEQYF
TRBD1,TRBJ2-7,TRBV19,many,TGTGCCAGTAGTATGGGGACAGGCGCTTCCTACGAGCAGTACTTC,CASSMGTGASYEQYF
NA,TRBJ1-2,TRBV20-1,many,TGCAGTGCTAGCCGGGGGGGCTATGGCTACACCTTC,CSASRGGYGYTF
NA,TRBJ2-7,TRBV20-1,NA,TGCAGTGCTAGAGAAACAGGGACTCCTTACGAGCAGTACTTC,CSARETGTPYEQYF
NA,TRBJ1-5,TRBV23-1,few,TGCGCCAGCAGTCAATATCCGAGCAATCAGCCCCAGCATTTT,CASSQYPSNQPQHF
NA,TRBJ1-2,TRBV18,many,TGTGCCAGCTCACCAGTGCGGGAGGGTCATGGCTACACCTTC,CASSPVREGHGYTF
NA,TRBJ1-2,TRBV12-3/TRBV12-4,many,TGTGCCAGCAGTTTCAGGCCCCGGGAGGGAGGCTACACCTTC,CASSFRPREGGYTF
TRBD1,TRBJ1-1,TRBV2,NA,TGTGCCAGCAGTGAACGGGACAGGGGTCCTAAAGGTGAAGCTTTCTTT,CASSERDRGPKGEAFF
TRBD1,TRBJ1-5,TRBV7-9,few,TGTGCCAGCAGCTCAGATGGACAGGGAAATCAGCCCCAGCATTTT,CASSSDGQGNQPQHF
TRBD1,TRBJ2-1,TRBV5-6,many,TGTGCCAGCAGCCCCCGGGAAGGGGGCTCCAGCTCCTACAATGAGCAGTTCTTC,CASSPREGGSSSYNEQFF
NA,TRBJ2-1,TRBV20-1,many,TGCAGCGCTGAGGACCACAGCTCCTACAATGAGCAGTTCTTC,CSAEDHSSYNEQFF
NA,TRBJ1-2,TRBV12-3/TRBV12-4,many,TGTGCCAGCAGTTTAGGGGGGAGATTTGATGGCTACACCTTC,CASSLGGRFDGYTF
TRBD2,TRBJ2-1,TRBV4-3,many,TGCGCCAGCAGCCAAGAGGTAGCGGGGGGGCCCGAGCAGTTCTTC,CASSQEVAGGPEQFF
NA,TRBJ1-1,TRBV29-1,many,TGCAGCGTTGAAGTTTTAATCGGCGCCGGGGGGTTCACTGAAGCTTTCTTT,CSVEVLIGAGGFTEAFF
TRBD1,TRBJ2-7,TRBV5-5,many,TGTGCCAGCAGCTTGGAAGACAGGGCCTCCTACGAGCAGTACTTC,CASSLEDRASYEQYF
NA,TRBJ2-3,TRBV7-3,many,TGTGCCAGCAGCCGAGGGTTCCCAAGCACAGATACGCAGTATTTT,CASSRGFPSTDTQYF
NA,TRBJ1-2,TRBV28,many,TGTGCCAGCAGTTTAAATCAGGGAGGAGCGGGCTACACCTTC,CASSLNQGGAGYTF
NA,TRBJ2-3,TRBV7-9,many,TGTGCCTCGGAGGGCACAGATACGCAGTATTTT,CASEGTDTQYF
TRBD2,TRBJ2-5,TRBV13,few,TGTGCCAGCAGTCTCTTCGGGGGGGGTCAAGAGACCCAGTACTTC,CASSLFGGGQETQYF
TRBD1,TRBJ2-4,TRBV20-1,many,TGCAGTGCAAGACAGGGTATGGCCAAAAACATTCAGTACTTC,CSARQGMAKNIQYF
NA,TRBJ1-2,TRBV6-1,few,TGTGCCAGCAGTGGGGTGGGGAGCACAGGGGGCTACACCTTC,CASSGVGSTGGYTF
TRBD1,TRBJ2-7,TRBV25-1,many,TGTGCCAGCAGTGTAGGGGGCCGGGAGCAGTACTTC,CASSVGGREQYF
TRBD1,TRBJ2-1,TRBV11-2,many,TGTGCCAGCAAGGGACAGCTTTACAATGAGCAGTTCTTC,CASKGQLYNEQFF
NA,TRBJ1-2,TRBV12-3/TRBV12-4,many,TGTGCCAGCAGTCCCCGGATAGGGGCCTATGGCTACACCTTC,CASSPRIGAYGYTF
NA,TRBJ1-5,TRBV12-3/TRBV12-4,many,TGTGCCAGCAGTTTTGGGGAGAGCAATCAGCCCCAGCATTTT,CASSFGESNQPQHF
TRBD1,TRBJ2-7,TRBV23-1,NA,TGCGCCAGCAGTCCCCACGGGACAGGGGATTCCTACGAGCAGTACTTC,CASSPHGTGDSYEQYF
NA,TRBJ2-1,TRBV11-1,many,TGTGCCAGCAGCCCCGCCCCCCCCTGGTCCCCGGGACTGTTCTTC,CASSPAPPWSPGLFF
TRBD1,TRBJ1-5,TRBV29-1,many,TGCAGCGTGGTGACAGGGGGCAATCAGCCCCAGCATTTT,CSVVTGGNQPQHF
TRBD2,TRBJ2-2,TRBV29-1,many,TGCAGCGTTGTCCTAGCGGGCGGGGAGCTGTTTTTT,CSVVLAGGELFF
NA,TRBJ1-3,TRBV27,many,TGTGCCAGCAGTTCGCTGGCTTCTGGAAACACCATATATTTT,CASSSLASGNTIYF
NA,TRBJ2-1,TRBV11-2,many,TGTGCCAGCAGCCCGGATTTGAGCCAATACAATGAGCAGTTCTTC,CASSPDLSQYNEQFF
NA,TRBJ1-1,TRBV6-5,few,TGTGCCAGCAGTTACTCACGGGGTATGGACACTGAAGCTTTCTTT,CASSYSRGMDTEAFF
TRBD1,TRBJ1-2,TRBV7-3,many,TGTGCCAGCGGGGACAGGGACTATGGCTACACCTTC,CASGDRDYGYTF
TRBD2,TRBJ2-1,TRBV7-2,many,TGTGCCAGCAGCTTAGGGACTAGCGGGGGTAACAATGAGCAGTTCTTC,CASSLGTSGGNNEQFF
NA,TRBJ2-7,TRBV4-2,NA,TGTGCCAGCAGCCAAGCATTCGACTACGAGCAGTACTTC,CASSQAFDYEQYF
TRBD1,TRBJ2-3,TRBV29-1,many,TGCAGCGGGACGGACAGGCTTGGAGATACGCAGTATTTT,CSGTDRLGDTQYF
TRBD1,TRBJ2-1,TRBV14,many,TGTGCCAGCAGCGTGACAGGGGGCGATGAGCAGTTCTTC,CASSVTGGDEQFF
NA,TRBJ2-1,TRBV7-9,NA,TGTGCCAGCAGCCCTCCTTGGGCGCAGTTCTTC,CASSPPWAQFF
NA,TRBJ1-1,TRBV5-4,many,TGTGCCAGCACCCTACAGGGTGAGACTGAAGCTTTCTTT,CASTLQGETEAFF
NA,TRBJ2-2,TRBV5-5,many,TGTGCCAGCAGCTTGGTACCCAGCGAAGTTAACACCGGGGAGCTGTTTTTT,CASSLVPSEVNTGELFF
NA,TRBJ1-1,TRBV6-1,few,TGTGCCAGCCCCCCGGGGGGAGCAGGCACTGAAGCTTTCTTT,CASPPGGAGTEAFF
NA,TRBJ2-1,TRBV5-1,many,TGCGCCAGCAGCTTGGAAGGGAGCTCCTACAATGAGCAGTTCTTC,CASSLEGSSYNEQFF
TRBD1,TRBJ2-5,TRBV4-3,many,TGCGCCAGCAGCCTAAACAGGGGGACGGAGACCCAGTACTTC,CASSLNRGTETQYF
TRBD2,TRBJ2-2,TRBV5-6,few,TGTGCCAGCAGCGCGACTAGCGGGGGGGCGGTGAACACCGGGGAGCTGTTTTTT,CASSATSGGAVNTGELFF
NA,TRBJ1-6,TRBV7-9,many,TGTGCCAGCAGCATGATCTCGGGCAGGGCTAATTCACCCCTCCACTTT,CASSMISGRANSPLHF
NA,TRBJ1-5,TRBV12-3/TRBV12-4,many,TGTGCCAGCAGTTCCAAACGAGGCAATCAGCCCCAGCATTTT,CASSSKRGNQPQHF
TRBD1,TRBJ1-2,TRBV7-9,many,TGTGCCAGCAGCTTCACAGGGGGGTCCTATGGCTACACCTTC,CASSFTGGSYGYTF
TRBD2,TRBJ2-1,TRBV5-1,many,TGCGCCAGCAGCTTTAGCGGGAGCGGGGTAGATGAGCAGTTCTTC,CASSFSGSGVDEQFF
NA,TRBJ2-4,TRBV28,many,TGTGCCAGCAGTTTCCTCGGATCGGGGGAGCCCAAAAACATTCAGTACTTC,CASSFLGSGEPKNIQYF
NA,TRBJ2-7,TRBV28,many,TGTGCCAGCAAGGACAGCTACGAGCAGTACTTC,CASKDSYEQYF
NA,TRBJ2-5,TRBV7-9,many,TGTGCCAGCAGCTACCGAGGGGCCGAAGCTGAGACCCAGTACTTC,CASSYRGAEAETQYF
TRBD1,TRBJ2-7,TRBV11-2,many,TGTGCCAGCAGCCCGACAGGGTTGGAGCAGTACTTC,CASSPTGLEQYF
NA,TRBJ1-2,TRBV5-1,many,TGCGCCAGCAGCTTGTCGGGGCGCTATGGCTACACCTTC,CASSLSGRYGYTF
TRBD2,TRBJ2-1,TRBV5-1,many,TGCGCCAGCAGCTTCCCCCTAGCGGGCTCAAATGAGCAGTTCTTC,CASSFPLAGSNEQFF
NA,TRBJ1-3,TRBV18,NA,TGTGCCAGCCATGTAGGGTTCTCCGGAAACACCATATATTTT,CASHVGFSGNTIYF
TRBD1,TRBJ2-7,TRBV10-3,many,TGTGCCATCAGTTTCCCCCCCGGGACAGGAGGGACCTACGAGCAGTACTTC,CAISFPPGTGGTYEQYF